This T cell receptor beta chain is from a study of shared clonotypes between healthy human individuals. Turning to the study itself: For every donor, three CD4 naive, three CD4 memory, two CD8 naive and one CD8 memory plates were used. Whole-study findings and limits: What naive subsets generally showed was a larger estimated richness than memory subsets showed.

Every contributor of samples was a Caucasian grown-up residing in Nashville, Tennessee. Trimming removed 0 bases at V and 4 bases at J, with 0 bases between. The CDR3 is made up of 11 amino acids. Germline V gene lookup returns CDR1 SGHNT and CDR2 YYREEE (reference sequence). Note on this clone: Its antigen is not identified.

Researchers divided each subset's genomic DNA evenly across several immunoSEQ plates. Assay used: immunoSEQ multiplex PCR; TCRdb lists only in-frame clones, some missing. The sample lists 1.4 million to 1.5 million clones; roughly 97% were seen once. The TCR comes from a man between 25 and 39 years old in good health. The V and J genes are TRBV5-4 and TRBJ2-3; D is unclear. Input material: naive CD4+ T cells sorted from blood. Subset of the sample: CD45RA+ positively selected. The CDR3 DNA sequence: TGTGCCAGCAGCTTGGCAGATACGCAGTATTTT. Translated: CASSLADTQYF.